This T cell receptor beta chain stems from a study of cytomegalovirus exposure and HLA in healthy donors. The study, taken as a whole, reports: Several V segments, TRBV6-2 and TRBV6-3 among them, could not be told apart and were dropped. A classifier reportedly called cytomegalovirus status with high sensitivity and specificity.

The PCR contained 60 Vbeta and 13 Jbeta primers. Clones were read by immunoSEQ multiplex PCR, and TCRdb kept only the in-frame ones, dropping some. The repertoire consists of approximately 80,000 clones, with roughly 78% occurring once and the leading ten covering 2.5%. The CDR3 is 15 residues long. CDR1 is LGHNA, CDR2 YSLEER, per germline. V gave up 4 bases and J gave up 2 bases; unmatched junction bases: 1. Concerning this clone itself: Its antigen is not identified.

This clonotype originated in a male donor in good health and CMV-seropositive. The V gene is TRBV4-3, the J gene TRBJ2-2, with TRBD2 matching over 10 bases. The material sequenced was PBMCs. Here the CDR3 DNA reads TGCGCCAGCAGCCTACTAGCGGGAAACACCGGGGAGCTGTTTTTT. Translation: CASSLLAGNTGELFF.